The following is a TCR beta chain sequence with its context. The antigen is undetermined. This may come from a read error, since a much larger clone is one base off. The CDR3 covers 14 residues. V lost 0 bases and J lost 5, with 11 bases in between. Germline CDR1 MGHRA, CDR2 YSYEKL. These data belong to a study of glioma-infiltrating T cells. Study-level findings and limits: Above-expected tissue-blood divergence occurred in all gliomas, most in low-grade ones.

Amplification of TCR alpha and beta CDR3 regions from RNA used iRepertoire nested multiplex PCR. Tissue mRNA or PBMC total RNA, about 90-400 ng, went into one-step reverse transcription and amplification. TCRdb used MiXCR to reprocess the multiplex PCR reads, holding one entry per CDR3 protein. The sample has approximately 190,000 distinct CDR3 sequences, more than 30% seen once; the top ten hold 20%. Sequences were obtained from glioma tissue, nonneoplastic brain tissue, or PBMCs (not recorded which). The chain employs TRBV4-1 and TRBJ2-7, with TRBD1 as a possible D gene (6 bases). This sequence was found in a human donor with low-grade glioma or glioblastoma, undergoing nonglioma brain surgery, or in good health (not recorded which). The CDR3 coding sequence is TGCGCCAGCAGCCAAGATAAGAACAGGGACGAGCAGTACTTC. Its translation is CASSQDKNRDEQYF.